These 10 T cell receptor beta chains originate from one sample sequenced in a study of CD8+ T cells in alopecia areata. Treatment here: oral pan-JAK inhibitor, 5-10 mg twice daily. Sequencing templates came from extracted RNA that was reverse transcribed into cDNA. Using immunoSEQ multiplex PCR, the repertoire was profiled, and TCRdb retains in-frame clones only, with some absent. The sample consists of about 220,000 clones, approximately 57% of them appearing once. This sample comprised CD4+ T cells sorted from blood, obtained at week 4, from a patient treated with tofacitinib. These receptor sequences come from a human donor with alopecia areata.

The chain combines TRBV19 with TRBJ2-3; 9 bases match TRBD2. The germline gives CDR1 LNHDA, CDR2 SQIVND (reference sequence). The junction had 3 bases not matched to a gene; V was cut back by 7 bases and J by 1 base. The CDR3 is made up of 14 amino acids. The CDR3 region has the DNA TGTGCCAGTACTAGACTAGCGGGCACAGATACGCAGTATTTT. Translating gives CASTRLAGTDTQYF.

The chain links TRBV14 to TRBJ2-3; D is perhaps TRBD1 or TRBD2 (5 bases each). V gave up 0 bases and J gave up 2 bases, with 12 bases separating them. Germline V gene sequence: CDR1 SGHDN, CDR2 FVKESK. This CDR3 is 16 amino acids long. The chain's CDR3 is CASSQDTRGDTDTQYF. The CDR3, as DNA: TGTGCCAGCAGCCAAGATACGAGGGGAGACACAGATACGCAGTATTTT. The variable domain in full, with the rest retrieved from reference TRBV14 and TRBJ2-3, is EAGVTQFPSHSVIEKGQTVTLRCDPISGHDNLYWYRRVMGKEIKFLLHFVKESKQDESGMPNNRFLAERTGGTYSTLKVQPAELEDSGVYFCASSQDTRGDTDTQYFGPGTRLTVL.

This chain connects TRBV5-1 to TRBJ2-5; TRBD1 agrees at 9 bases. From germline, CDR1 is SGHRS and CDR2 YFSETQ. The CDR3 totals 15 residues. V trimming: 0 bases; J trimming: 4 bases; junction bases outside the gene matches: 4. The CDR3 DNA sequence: TGCGCCAGCAGCTTGGCGGGGACAGGGAGAGAGACCCAGTACTTC. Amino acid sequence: CASSLAGTGRETQYF.

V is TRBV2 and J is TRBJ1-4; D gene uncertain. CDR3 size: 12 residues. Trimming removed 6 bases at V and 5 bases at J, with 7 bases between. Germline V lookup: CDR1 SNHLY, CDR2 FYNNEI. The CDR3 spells CASSHANEKLFF. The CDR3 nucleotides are TGTGCCAGCAGCCATGCGAATGAAAAACTGTTTTTT.

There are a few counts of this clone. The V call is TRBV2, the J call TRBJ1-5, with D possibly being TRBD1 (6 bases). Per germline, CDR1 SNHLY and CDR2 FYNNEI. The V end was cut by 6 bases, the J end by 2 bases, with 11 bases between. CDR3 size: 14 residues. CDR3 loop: CASSGQKGNQPQHF. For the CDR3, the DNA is TGTGCCAGCAGCGGACAGAAGGGCAATCAGCCCCAGCATTTT.

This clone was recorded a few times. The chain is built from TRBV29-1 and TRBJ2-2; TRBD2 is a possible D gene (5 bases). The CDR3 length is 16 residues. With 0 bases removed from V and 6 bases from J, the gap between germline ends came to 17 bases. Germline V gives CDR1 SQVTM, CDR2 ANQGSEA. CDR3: CSVEDREVGDSGELFF. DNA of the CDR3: TGCAGCGTTGAAGATCGGGAAGTTGGAGACTCCGGGGAGCTGTTTTTT.

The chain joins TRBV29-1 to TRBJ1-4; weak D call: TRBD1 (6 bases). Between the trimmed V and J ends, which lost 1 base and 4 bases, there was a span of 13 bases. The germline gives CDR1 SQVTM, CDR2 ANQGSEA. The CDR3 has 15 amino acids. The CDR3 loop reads CSVEVSGGLNEKLFF. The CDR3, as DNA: TGCAGCGTTGAAGTTTCGGGGGGCCTTAATGAAAAACTGTTTTTT. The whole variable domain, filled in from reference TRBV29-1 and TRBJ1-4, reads SAVISQKPSRDICQRGTSLTIQCQVDSQVTMMFWYRQQPGQSLTLIATANQGSEATYESGFVIDKFPISRPNLTFSTLTVSNMSPEDSSIYLCSVEVSGGLNEKLFFGSGTQLSVL.

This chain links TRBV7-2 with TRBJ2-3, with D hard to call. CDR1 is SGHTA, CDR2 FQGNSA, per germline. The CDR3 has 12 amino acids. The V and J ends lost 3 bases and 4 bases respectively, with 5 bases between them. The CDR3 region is CASSFGPDTQYF. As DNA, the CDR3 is TGTGCCAGCAGCTTTGGCCCAGATACGCAGTATTTT.

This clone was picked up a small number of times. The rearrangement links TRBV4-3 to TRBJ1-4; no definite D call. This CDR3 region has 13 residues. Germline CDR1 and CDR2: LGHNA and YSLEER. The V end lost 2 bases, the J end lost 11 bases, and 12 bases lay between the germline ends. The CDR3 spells CASSQLPEPKLFF. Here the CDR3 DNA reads TGCGCCAGCAGCCAACTACCTGAGCCGAAACTGTTTTTT.

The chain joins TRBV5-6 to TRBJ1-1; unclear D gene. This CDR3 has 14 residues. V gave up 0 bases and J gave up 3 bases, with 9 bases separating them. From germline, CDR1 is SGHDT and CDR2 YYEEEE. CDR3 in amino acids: CASSLVLDDTEAFF. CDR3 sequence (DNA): TGTGCCAGCAGCTTGGTCTTGGATGACACTGAAGCTTTCTTT.